What follows are 16 T cell receptor beta chains derived from one specimen sequenced in a study of CD8 T cells in ankylosing spondylitis. TCRdb reprocessed the 5' RACE reads via MiXCR and lists one record per CDR3 protein. This sample yields 36,000 or so distinct CDR3 sequences, of which around 6% are seen a single time; approximately 12% belongs to the top ten. The sample comprised blood, either unsorted or a sorted T cell fraction (not recorded which). These receptors were obtained from a male donor with ankylosing spondylitis or in good health (not recorded which).

This clonotype was picked up many times. The CDR3 loop reads CASSSPGTTDEQFF. The CDR3 coding sequence is TGTGCCAGCAGTTCCCCCGGGACCACGGATGAGCAGTTCTTC. The rearrangement joins TRBV28 to TRBJ2-1; D might be TRBD1 or TRBD2, each matching 5 bases. Germline CDR1 reads MDHEN; CDR2 reads SYDVKM. CDR3 size: 14 residues. Trimming shortened V by 4 bases and J by 8 bases, and 15 bases separated the two germline ends.

This clonotype was observed at least ten times. V gene TRBV11-1 combines with J gene TRBJ2-3, with 8 bases fitting TRBD1. CDR1 and CDR2 (germline): SGHAT, FQDESV (reference sequence). This CDR3 is 15 amino acids long. V was clipped by 4 bases and J by 6 bases; unmatched bases: 9. The CDR3 bases are TGTGCCAGCAGCTCCCGGGACAGGCGACGCGATACGCAGTATTTT. Translated, it gives CASSSRDRRRDTQYF. Full variable domain (outside the CDR3, taken from reference TRBV11-1 and TRBJ2-3): EAEVAQSPRYKITEKSQAVAFWCDPISGHATLYWYRQILGQGPELLVQFQDESVVDDSQLPKDRFSAERLKGVDSTLKIQPAELGDSAMYLCASSSRDRRRDTQYFGPGTRLTVL.

In its sample, this clonotype was seen many times. This chain connects TRBV11-3 to TRBJ2-1; the match to TRBD1 covers 11 bases. In germline, CDR1 is SGHNT, CDR2 YENEEA. CDR3 length: 16 residues. V shed 1 base, J shed 4 bases, and the junction held 3 bases outside the gene matches. DNA for the CDR3: TGTGCCAGCAGCTTAGCCGGGACAGGGGGGTACAATGAGCAGTTCTTC. Translating it yields CASSLAGTGGYNEQFF.

This clonotype was counted ten times or more. V is TRBV2 and J is TRBJ2-7; D gene unclear. CDR3 size: 13 residues. V lost 2 bases, J lost 6 bases, and 11 bases lay in between. From germline, CDR1 is SNHLY and CDR2 FYNNEI. CDR3 DNA: TGTGCCAGCAGTGAATCCCGCCAAGGCGAGCAGTACTTC. Translating gives CASSESRQGEQYF. Looking up the rest from reference TRBV2 and TRBJ2-7 gives the full variable domain: EPEVTQTPSHQVTQMGQEVILRCVPISNHLYFYWYRQILGQKVEFLVSFYNNEISEKSEIFDDQFSVERPDGSNFTLKIRSTKLEDSAMYFCASSESRQGEQYFGPGTRLTVT.

The table lists this clonotype with many counts. Germline is not matched at one junction end, which may reflect a read error. This chain connects TRBV4-1 to TRBJ1-4, with 8 nucleotides matching TRBD1. Germline V gives CDR1 MGHRA, CDR2 YSYEKL. The CDR3 sequence is 17 residues long. The CDR3 spells CASSLRGRGQPNEKLFF. The DNA for the CDR3 is TGCGCCAGCAGCCTCAGAGGCAGGGGGCAGCCTAATGAAAAACTTTTTTTT.

This clonotype was found many times. The CDR3 bases are TGCAGCGTTGAAGATCCGGGGAAACGGGGGACCCAGTACTTC. It yields the protein CSVEDPGKRGTQYF. The chain recombines TRBV29-1 with TRBJ2-5; D may be TRBD2 (5 bases). The CDR3 loop spans 14 amino acids. The V end was cut by 0 bases, the J end by 7 bases, with 15 bases between. The germline gives CDR1 SQVTM, CDR2 ANQGSEA.

This clonotype was detected many times. This sequence joins TRBV5-4 and TRBJ1-1; the D is unclear. V was cut by 0 bases and J by 8 bases, with 8 bases left in between. Germline V lookup: CDR1 SGHNT, CDR2 YYREEE (reference sequence). This CDR3 has 12 amino acids. Written as DNA, the CDR3 is TGTGCCAGCAGCTTGGACTCGGCCGAAGCTTTCTTT. Its protein product is CASSLDSAEAFF. The entire variable domain, with the rest obtained from reference TRBV5-4 and TRBJ1-1, is as follows: ETGVTQSPTHLIKTRGQQVTLRCSSQSGHNTVSWYQQALGQGPQFIFQYYREEENGRGNFPPRFSGLQFPNYSSELNVNALELDDSALYLCASSLDSAEAFFGQGTRLTVV.

At least ten counts were recorded for this clonotype. V and J are TRBV18 and TRBJ2-3; 7 bases are shared with TRBD1. The CDR3 consists of 15 residues. J was trimmed by 0 bases and V by 2 bases; bases with no gene match: 2. Germline V CDR1 and CDR2: KGHSH, LQKENI. The CDR3 reads CASSPMTGSTDTQYF. In nucleotides, the CDR3 is TGTGCCAGCTCACCAATGACAGGGAGCACAGATACGCAGTATTTT.

This clonotype was recorded at least ten times. The chain has TRBV20-1 and TRBJ2-7, with D perhaps TRBD2 (5 bases). V was pared by 8 bases and J by 4 bases, with 24 bases between. CDR1 is DFQATT and CDR2 is SNEGSKA in the germline V gene (reference sequence). The CDR3 has 15 amino acids. CDR3 coding DNA: TGCAGTCCTTCCCCCCCAGCGGCAAAAACTTACGAGCAGTACTTC. Its protein is CSPSPPAAKTYEQYF.

The chain couples TRBV6-6 to TRBJ2-3, with unresolved D. V shed 6 bases and J shed 0 bases, with 4 bases lying between them. The germline gives CDR1 MNHNY, CDR2 SVGAGI (reference sequence). CDR3 length: 12 amino acids. CDR3: CASRASTDTQYF. The CDR3 DNA is TGTGCCAGCAGGGCCAGCACAGATACGCAGTATTTT.

This clonotype was seen repeatedly, ten times or more. V and J are TRBV29-1 and TRBJ2-1; maybe TRBD1 (6 bases). The CDR3 sequence is 14 residues long. V lost 4 bases, J lost 9 bases, and 19 bases lay in between. Germline V gives CDR1 SQVTM, CDR2 ANQGSEA. The DNA for the CDR3 is TGCAGCGTTGGGGCTGGGGGCCCCGCCAGTGAGCAGTTCTTC. Amino acid sequence: CSVGAGGPASEQFF.

The rearrangement links TRBV7-2 to TRBJ1-5; 8 positions agree with TRBD1. V was pared by 5 bases and J by 2 bases, with 5 bases of the junction left unmatched. This CDR3 contains 15 residues. Germline lookup yields CDR1 SGHTA and CDR2 FQGNSA. The CDR3: CASSLLTGGNQPQHF. Written as DNA, the CDR3 is TGTGCCAGCAGCCTACTGACAGGGGGCAATCAGCCCCAGCATTTT.

This clonotype was recorded many times. The chain joins TRBV2 to TRBJ2-3; 10 bases match TRBD2. The CDR3 sequence is 15 residues long. Trimming took 4 bases from V and 5 from J; bases not matched to a gene: 6. Per the germline V gene, CDR1 is SNHLY and CDR2 is FYNNEI. The CDR3 coding sequence is TGTGCCAGCAGTGTTCCTAGCGGGAGAAGAGATACGCAGTATTTT. It yields the protein CASSVPSGRRDTQYF.

This clonotype was detected ten times or more. This rearrangement joins TRBV5-4 to TRBJ2-7, with D unclear. Trimming removed 0 bases from V and 8 bases from J, with 12 bases in between. There are 13 residues in the CDR3. Germline CDR1 SGHNT, CDR2 YYREEE (reference sequence). The CDR3 sequence: CASSLAVREKQYF. Written as DNA, the CDR3 is TGTGCCAGCAGCTTGGCCGTGAGAGAGAAGCAGTACTTC.

The table lists this clonotype with many counts. The chain is built from TRBV4-3 and TRBJ2-1; a possible D gene is TRBD2 (6 bases). The CDR3 totals 14 residues. In germline, CDR1 is LGHNA, CDR2 YSLEER. Trimming shortened V by 3 bases and J by 6 bases, and 12 bases separated the two germline ends. DNA of the CDR3: TGCGCCAGCAGCCAGGGGGGACTCTTCAATGAGCAGTTCTTC. It specifies CASSQGGLFNEQFF.

The sample holds many counts of this clonotype. The chain links TRBV30 to TRBJ2-2; 7 bases align to TRBD2. Germline V gives CDR1 GTSNPN, CDR2 SVGIG (reference sequence). The length of the CDR3 is 15 residues. With V trimmed by 0 bases and J by 3 bases, 4 bases remained unmatched. CDR3 DNA: TGTGCCTGGAGTGTAATTGGGGGGGACACCGGGGAGCTGTTTTTT. It translates to CAWSVIGGDTGELFF. The variable domain in full, completed from reference TRBV30 and TRBJ2-2, reads SQTIHQWPATLVQPVGSPLSLECTVEGTSNPNLYWYRQAAGRGLQLLFYSVGIGQISSEVPQNLSASRPQDRQFILSSKKLLLSDSGFYLCAWSVIGGDTGELFFGEGSRLTVL.